A single sample gave rise to the 3 T cell receptor beta chains below, sequenced in a study of CD8 T cells in ankylosing spondylitis. TCRdb re-called the 5' RACE reads through MiXCR, storing one row per CDR3 protein. The table records 210,000 or so distinct CDR3 sequences, roughly 8% of them present only once. Sequencing was carried out using blood, either unsorted or a sorted T cell fraction (not recorded which). All receptors come from a female donor with ankylosing spondylitis or in good health (not recorded which).

The V gene is TRBV28, the J gene TRBJ2-3; D is uncertain. The CDR3 sequence is 16 residues long. Trimming took off 3 bases at V and 2 bases at J, with 15 bases between the two ends. Per germline, CDR1 MDHEN and CDR2 SYDVKM. CDR3 DNA: TGTGCCAGCAGTTTTTCCGAATGGTCCGACACAGATACGCAGTATTTT. It encodes CASSFSEWSDTDTQYF.

This clonotype was detected ten times or more. The rearrangement uses TRBV29-1 and TRBJ1-1, with D perhaps TRBD1 (6 bases). This CDR3 comprises 16 residues. Germline V lookup: CDR1 SQVTM, CDR2 ANQGSEA. The V end lost 0 bases, the J end lost 0 bases, and 14 bases lay between the germline ends. The CDR3 sequence is CSVEDRGVLMNTEAFF. The CDR3 coding sequence is TGCAGCGTTGAAGACAGGGGAGTCCTCATGAACACTGAAGCTTTCTTT.

The sample holds many counts of this clonotype. The chain employs TRBV20-1 and TRBJ1-6, with D tentatively TRBD1 (5 bases). The CDR3 has 13 amino acids. Germline values: CDR1 DFQATT, CDR2 SNEGSKA (reference sequence). V dropped 5 bases and J dropped 9 bases, with 14 bases sitting between them. Here the CDR3 reads CSAQDVGVSPLHF. Here the CDR3 DNA reads TGCAGTGCTCAGGACGTAGGGGTTTCACCCCTCCACTTT.